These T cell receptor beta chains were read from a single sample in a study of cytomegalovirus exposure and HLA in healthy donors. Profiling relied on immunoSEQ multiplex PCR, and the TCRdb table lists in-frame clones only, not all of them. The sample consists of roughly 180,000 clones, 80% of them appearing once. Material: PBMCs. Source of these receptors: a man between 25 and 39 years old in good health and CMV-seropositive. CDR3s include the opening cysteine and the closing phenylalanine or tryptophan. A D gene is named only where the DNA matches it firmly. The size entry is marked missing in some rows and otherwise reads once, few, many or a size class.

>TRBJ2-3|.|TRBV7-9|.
CASSLETGRGTDTQYF
TGTGCCAGCAGCTTAGAAACAGGGAGGGGCACAGATACGCAGTATTTT
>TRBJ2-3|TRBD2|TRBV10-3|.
CAISDRLAQWGTQYF
TGTGCCATCAGTGATAGACTAGCCCAATGGGGTACGCAGTATTTT
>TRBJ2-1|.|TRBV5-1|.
CASSLDQGNEQFF
TGCGCCAGCAGCTTGGACCAGGGCAATGAGCAGTTCTTC
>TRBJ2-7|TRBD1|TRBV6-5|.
CASSYSGQGVHEQYF
TGTGCCAGCAGTTACTCAGGACAGGGTGTCCACGAGCAGTACTTC
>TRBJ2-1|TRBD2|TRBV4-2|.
CASSQWGLAGGTRNDEQFF
TGTGCCAGCAGCCAATGGGGACTAGCGGGGGGTACAAGAAACGATGAGCAGTTCTTC
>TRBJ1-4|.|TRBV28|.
CASRHRAPGEKLFF
TGTGCCAGCAGACACAGGGCGCCAGGTGAAAAACTGTTTTTT
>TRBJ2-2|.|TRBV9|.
CASSVGGSPGNGELFF
TGTGCCAGCAGCGTAGGGGGCAGCCCTGGGAACGGGGAGCTGTTTTTT
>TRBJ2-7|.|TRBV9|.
CASSVDGSTYEQYF
TGTGCCAGCAGCGTAGACGGGAGTACCTACGAGCAGTACTTC
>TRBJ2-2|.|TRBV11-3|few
CASSSGQGNTGELFF
TGTGCCAGCAGCTCAGGTCAGGGGAACACCGGGGAGCTGTTTTTT
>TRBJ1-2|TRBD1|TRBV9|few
CASSGQGEIGYTF
TGTGCCAGCAGCGGACAGGGTGAGATTGGCTACACCTTC
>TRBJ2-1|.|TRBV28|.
CASRGMAGITYNEQFF
TGTGCCAGCAGGGGGATGGCGGGTATAACCTACAATGAGCAGTTCTTC
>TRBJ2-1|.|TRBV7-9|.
CASSRDSDSYNEQFF
TGTGCCAGCAGCCGGGACTCCGACTCCTACAATGAGCAGTTCTTC
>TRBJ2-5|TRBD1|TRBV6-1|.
CASSERVRGQGETQYF
TGTGCCAGCAGTGAACGTGTCAGGGGGCAGGGAGAGACCCAGTACTTC
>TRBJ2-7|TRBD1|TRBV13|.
CASSSPTGTENEQYF
TGTGCCAGCAGCTCGCCAACCGGGACAGAAAACGAGCAGTACTTC
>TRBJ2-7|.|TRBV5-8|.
CASSLGLSRVNYEQYF
TGTGCCAGCAGCTTGGGACTCTCCCGGGTTAACTACGAGCAGTACTTC
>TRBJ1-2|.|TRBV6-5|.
CASSRTNVHGYTF
TGTGCCAGCAGTCGAACAAATGTCCATGGCTACACCTTC
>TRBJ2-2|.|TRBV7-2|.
CASSFSGTANTGELFF
TGTGCCAGCAGCTTTTCCGGGACTGCGAACACCGGGGAGCTGTTTTTT
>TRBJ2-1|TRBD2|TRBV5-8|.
CASSETSGRNEQFF
TGTGCCAGCAGCGAGACTAGCGGGAGGAATGAGCAGTTCTTC
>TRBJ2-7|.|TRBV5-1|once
CASSDGGGYEQYF
TGCGCCAGCAGTGACGGTGGGGGGTACGAGCAGTACTTC
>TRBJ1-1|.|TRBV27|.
CASSRQDLNTEAFF
TGTGCCAGCAGCCGACAGGACCTGAACACTGAAGCTTTCTTT
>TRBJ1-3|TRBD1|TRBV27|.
CVSSRQGQGPGNTIYF
TGTGTCAGCTCCCGACAGGGACAGGGACCTGGAAACACCATATATTTT
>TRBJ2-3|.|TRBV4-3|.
CASSQDLPTEADTQYF
TGCGCCAGCAGCCAAGATCTTCCCACGGAGGCTGATACGCAGTATTTT
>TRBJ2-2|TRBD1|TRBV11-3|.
CASSSTGAGELFF
TGTGCCAGCAGCTCTACAGGGGCCGGGGAGCTGTTTTTT
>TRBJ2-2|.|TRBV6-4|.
CASSDSQASEELFF
TGTGCCAGCAGTGACTCGCAGGCTTCCGAGGAGCTGTTTTTT
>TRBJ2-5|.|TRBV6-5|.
CASSSQEQETQYF
TGTGCCAGCAGTTCCCAGGAACAAGAGACCCAGTACTTC
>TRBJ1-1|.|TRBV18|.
CASSPQLQDTEAFF
TGTGCCAGCTCACCACAGCTGCAGGACACTGAAGCTTTCTTT
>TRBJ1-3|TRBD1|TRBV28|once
CASSGQGAPGNTIYF
TGTGCCAGCAGTGGACAGGGGGCGCCCGGAAACACCATATATTTT
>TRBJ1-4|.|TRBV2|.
CASSQYSTENEKLFF
TGTGCCAGCAGTCAATACAGTACCGAAAATGAAAAACTGTTTTTT
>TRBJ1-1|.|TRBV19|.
CASRVGHLNTEAFF
TGTGCCAGTAGGGTCGGACATCTGAACACTGAAGCTTTCTTT
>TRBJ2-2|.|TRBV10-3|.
CAISESGGGANTGELFF
TGTGCCATCAGTGAGTCGGGCGGGGGCGCGAACACCGGGGAGCTGTTTTTT
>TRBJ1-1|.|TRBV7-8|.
CASSIQAANTEAFF
TGTGCCAGCAGCATTCAGGCCGCGAACACTGAAGCTTTCTTT
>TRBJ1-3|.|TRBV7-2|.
CASSRGGNGNTIYF
TGTGCCAGCAGCCGAGGAGGGAACGGAAACACCATATATTTT
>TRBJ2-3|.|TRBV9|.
CASSPSGEWTDTQYF
TGTGCCAGCAGCCCATCCGGGGAGTGGACAGATACGCAGTATTTT
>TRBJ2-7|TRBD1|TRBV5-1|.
CASSLDSTRDRSYEQYF
TGCGCCAGCAGCTTGGACTCGACGAGGGACAGGAGCTACGAGCAGTACTTC
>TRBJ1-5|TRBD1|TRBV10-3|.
CAISDRQGNGPQHF
TGTGCCATCAGTGACAGACAGGGTAACGGCCCCCAGCATTTT
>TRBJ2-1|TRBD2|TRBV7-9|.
CASSSQRGWNEQFF
TGTGCCAGCAGCTCCCAGCGGGGGTGGAATGAGCAGTTCTTC
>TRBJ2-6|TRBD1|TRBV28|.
CASLAGGESGANVLTF
TGTGCCAGCCTGGCAGGGGGCGAGTCTGGGGCCAACGTCCTGACTTTC
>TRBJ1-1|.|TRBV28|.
CASRTPPGVNTEAFF
TGTGCCAGCAGGACCCCCCCGGGAGTGAACACTGAAGCTTTCTTT
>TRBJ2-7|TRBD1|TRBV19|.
CASSMTDRGRNEQYF
TGTGCCAGTAGTATGACTGACAGGGGGCGCAACGAGCAGTACTTC
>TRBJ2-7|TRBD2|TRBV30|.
CAWTGLVGPYEQYF
TGTGCCTGGACCGGACTAGTGGGACCCTACGAGCAGTACTTC
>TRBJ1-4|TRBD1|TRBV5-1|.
CASSWGGQGNEKLFF
TGCGCCAGCAGCTGGGGGGGACAGGGCAACGAAAAACTGTTTTTT
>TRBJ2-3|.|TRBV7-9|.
CASSRWRGNTDTQYF
TGTGCCAGCAGCAGGTGGCGGGGAAACACAGATACGCAGTATTTT
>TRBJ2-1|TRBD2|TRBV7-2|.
CASSLWTSGGAEPFF
TGTGCCAGCAGCCTCTGGACTAGCGGGGGGGCAGAGCCGTTCTTC
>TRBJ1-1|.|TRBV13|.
CASNYSGTPLGAFF
TGTGCCAGCAACTACTCCGGGACACCGCTAGGAGCTTTCTTT
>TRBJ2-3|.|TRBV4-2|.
CASSHSRRRLPSDTQYF
TGTGCCAGCAGCCACTCTCGGCGGCGACTCCCGTCAGATACGCAGTATTTT
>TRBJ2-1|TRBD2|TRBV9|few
CASSVDWASGRGNNEQFF
TGTGCCAGCAGCGTAGACTGGGCTAGCGGGAGGGGGAACAATGAGCAGTTCTTC
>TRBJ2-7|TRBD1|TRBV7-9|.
CASSRDRRVPEEYF
TGTGCCAGCAGCCGGGACAGGCGAGTCCCAGAAGAGTACTTC
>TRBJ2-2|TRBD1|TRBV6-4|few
CASSDGQGTGELFF
TGTGCCAGCAGTGATGGACAGGGGACCGGGGAGCTGTTTTTT
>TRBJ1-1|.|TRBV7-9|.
CASSSQNTEAFF
TGTGCCAGCAGCTCCCAAAACACTGAAGCTTTCTTT
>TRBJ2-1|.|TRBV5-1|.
CASSLAGGATYNEQFF
TGCGCCAGCAGCTTGGCCGGTGGGGCGACCTACAATGAGCAGTTCTTC
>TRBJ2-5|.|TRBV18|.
CASSRSAAGQETQYF
TGTGCCAGCTCACGGTCAGCGGCGGGGCAAGAGACCCAGTACTTC
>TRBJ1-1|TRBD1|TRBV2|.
CASRGRGLFTEAFF
TGTGCCAGCAGAGGCAGGGGGCTTTTCACTGAAGCTTTCTTT
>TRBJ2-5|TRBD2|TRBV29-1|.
CSASTSGARETQYF
TGCAGCGCATCGACTAGCGGGGCTCGAGAGACCCAGTACTTC
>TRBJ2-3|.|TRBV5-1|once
CASSQPTARPSTDTQYF
TGCGCCAGCAGCCAACCGACAGCCAGACCTAGCACAGATACGCAGTATTTT
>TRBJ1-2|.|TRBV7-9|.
CASSRGGYYGYTF
TGTGCCAGCAGCCGGGGGGGTTACTATGGCTACACCTTC
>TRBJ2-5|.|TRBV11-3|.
CASSSSRQGGQETQYF
TGTGCCAGCAGCTCAAGTAGGCAGGGGGGCCAAGAGACCCAGTACTTC
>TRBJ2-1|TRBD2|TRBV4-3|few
CASSQENVAGAYNEQFF
TGCGCCAGCAGCCAAGAGAACGTAGCGGGGGCCTACAATGAGCAGTTCTTC